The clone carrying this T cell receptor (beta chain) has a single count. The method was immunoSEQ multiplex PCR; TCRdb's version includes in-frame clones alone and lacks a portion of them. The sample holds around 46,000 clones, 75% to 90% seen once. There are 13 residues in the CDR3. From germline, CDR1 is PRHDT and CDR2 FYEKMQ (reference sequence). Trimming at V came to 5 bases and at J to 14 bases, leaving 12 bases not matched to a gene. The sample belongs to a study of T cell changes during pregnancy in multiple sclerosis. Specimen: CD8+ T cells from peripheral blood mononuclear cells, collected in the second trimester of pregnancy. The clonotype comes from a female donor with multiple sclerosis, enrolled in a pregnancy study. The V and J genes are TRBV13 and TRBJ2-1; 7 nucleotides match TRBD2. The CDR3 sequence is CASSPPGAGDKFF. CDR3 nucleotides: TGTGCCAGCAGCCCCCCCGGGGCGGGAGATAAGTTCTTC.